The next 22 T cell receptor beta chains were all read from a single sample in a study of T cells in Graves' hyperthyroidism and ophthalmopathy. Amplification of TCR beta CDR3 regions was performed using RNA transcripts as template. The TCR CDR3 was amplified in a first-round RT-PCR using the HTBI primer set. TCRdb itself ran the multiplex PCR reads through MiXCR, one entry per CDR3 protein. The data show 700,000 or so distinct CDR3 sequences, with approximately 14% seen just once and 12% held by the top ten. Specimen: blood. The receptors stem from a woman aged 50 to 60 with Graves' ophthalmopathy.

Ten or more counts support this clonotype. This rearrangement joins TRBV7-6 to TRBJ2-7; D is possibly TRBD2 (5 bases). The germline V and J ends were trimmed by 5 bases and 6 bases, with 17 bases remaining between them. The germline V gene has CDR1 SGHVS and CDR2 FNYEAQ. This CDR3 has 14 residues. In nucleotides, the CDR3 is TGTGCCAGCAGCGAGAATGAGGGCGGGCGCGAGCAGTACTTC. This gives the protein CASSENEGGREQYF.

The rearrangement links TRBV10-3 to TRBJ1-2; TRBD1 aligns across 9 bases. The germline gives CDR1 ENHRY, CDR2 SYGVKD. The CDR3 sequence is 16 residues long. Trimming removed 8 bases from V and 4 bases from J; junction bases left unmatched: 14. CDR3 residues: CAIGTGTGSFGYGYTF. In DNA, the CDR3 is TGTGCCATCGGGACCGGGACAGGGAGTTTCGGCTATGGCTACACCTTC.

This clonotype was seen more than once but under ten times. V is TRBV25-1 and J is TRBJ2-3; TRBD2 matches at 12 bases. The length of the CDR3 is 17 residues. The V segment lost 3 bases and the J segment 3 bases; nucleotides outside the gene matches: 7. Germline V lookup: CDR1 MGHDK, CDR2 SYGVNS. CDR3 sequence: CASSDIEGTSGTDTQYF. The CDR3 coding sequence is TGTGCCAGCAGTGATATCGAAGGGACTAGCGGGACAGATACGCAGTATTTT.

This clonotype was detected ten times or more. The chain combines TRBV6-2 or TRBV6-3 with TRBJ2-1; TRBD1 or TRBD2 may be the D gene (5 bases each). Trimming shortened V by 8 bases and J by 9 bases, and 14 bases separated the two germline ends. In germline, CDR1 is MNHEY, CDR2 SVGEGT. The CDR3 extends over 12 amino acids. The CDR3 sequence is CASAPGTGEQFF. DNA of the CDR3: TGTGCCAGCGCCCCGGGGACGGGTGAGCAGTTCTTC.

This clonotype was seen at least ten times. The chain carries TRBV30 and TRBJ2-3, with 12 bases matching TRBD2. With 6 bases clipped from V and 1 base from J, the junction kept 5 bases outside the gene matches. This CDR3 comprises 15 residues. Germline assignment: CDR1 GTSNPN and CDR2 SVGIG (reference sequence). In DNA, the CDR3 is TGTGCCTGCCTACTAGCGGGAGGTGGCACAGATACGCAGTATTTT. It codes for CACLLAGGGTDTQYF.

The CDR3 loop is CASSLVGMGETQYF. CDR3 coding DNA: TGTGCCAGCAGCTTAGTCGGTATGGGGGAGACCCAGTACTTC. V and J are TRBV7-8 and TRBJ2-5; no definite D call. V was shortened by 1 base and J by 5 bases, with 11 bases between the two germline ends. Germline values: CDR1 SGHVS, CDR2 FQNEAQ. The CDR3 consists of 14 residues.

On this clonotype: A much larger clone is a single base away; this may be a read error. J is TRBJ1-5 and V is TRBV7-9; D may be TRBD1 (6 bases). CDR3 length: 13 residues. Germline V gene sequence: CDR1 SEHNR, CDR2 FQNEAQ (reference sequence). The V gene lost 5 bases and the J gene lost 3 bases, with 8 bases spanning the gap. The CDR3 coding sequence is TGTGCCAGCAGCACGGGGGCCAATCAGCCCCAGCATTTT. This gives the protein CASSTGANQPQHF.

Comment on this clonotype: A read error may account for a junction end that differs from germline. The genes are TRBV3-1 and TRBJ2-6; D is possibly TRBD2 (5 bases). This CDR3 region has 18 residues. Germline V gene data show CDR1 as LGHDT and CDR2 as YNNKEL (reference sequence). CDR3 nucleotides: TGTGCCAACAGCCAAGTACCAGGAGGTGGCTCTGGGGCCAACGTCCTGACTTTC. Its protein product is CANSQVPGGGSGANVLTF.

This clonotype was detected many times. The chain employs TRBV3-1 and TRBJ1-2, with 8 bases matching TRBD1. V was pared by 0 bases and J by 1 base, with 7 bases of the junction left unmatched. CDR3 length equals 17 residues. Germline V gene sequence: CDR1 LGHDT, CDR2 YNNKEL (reference sequence). As DNA, the CDR3 is TGTGCCAGCAGCCAAGATGACAGGGGTGTGTATAACTATGGCTACACCTTC. It is translated as CASSQDDRGVYNYGYTF.

This clonotype was observed many times. V gene TRBV27 combines with J gene TRBJ2-6; no definite D call. The CDR3 is 14 residues long. Germline V CDR1 and CDR2: MNHEY, SMNVEV (reference sequence). The V gene lost 1 base and the J gene lost 3 bases, with 4 bases spanning the gap. This chain's CDR3 is CASSLFGGANVLTF. The CDR3, as DNA: TGTGCCAGCAGTTTATTCGGTGGGGCCAACGTCCTGACTTTC.

This clonotype came up many times. The chain recombines TRBV20-1 with TRBJ1-1; D gene ambiguous. Germline V gene data show CDR1 as DFQATT and CDR2 as SNEGSKA (reference sequence). V dropped 3 bases and J dropped 3 bases, with 11 bases sitting between them. This CDR3 is 13 amino acids long. The CDR3 loop is CSARGQVDTEAFF. The CDR3 DNA reads TGCAGTGCTAGGGGCCAGGTTGACACTGAAGCTTTCTTT.

This clonotype was picked up many times. The chain carries TRBV28 and TRBJ2-1; unclear D gene. Germline V lookup: CDR1 MDHEN, CDR2 SYDVKM. With 5 bases removed from V and 7 bases from J, the gap between germline ends came to 9 bases. The CDR3 is 12 residues long. CDR3 DNA: TGTGCCAGCAGTCTCGCGTGGAATGAGCAGTTCTTC. Translation gives CASSLAWNEQFF. Full variable domain (rest looked up from reference TRBV28 and TRBJ2-1): DVKVTQSSRYLVKRTGEKVFLECVQDMDHENMFWYRQDPGLGLRLIYFSYDVKMKEKGDIPEGYSVSREKKERFSLILESASTNQTSMYLCASSLAWNEQFFGPGTRLTVL.

There are a few counts of this clonotype. The chain joins TRBV24-1 to TRBJ1-2, with D perhaps TRBD1 (5 bases). V lost 4 bases and J 8 bases, leaving 16 bases between the germline ends. The CDR3 loop spans 14 amino acids. The V gene's germline CDR1 is KGHDR and CDR2 SFDVKD. This CDR3 reads CATSDSDSPWGYTF. The CDR3 DNA reads as TGTGCCACCAGTGACAGCGACAGCCCCTGGGGCTACACCTTC.

This clonotype has a count of ten or more. This chain uses TRBV18 with TRBJ2-1; D is uncertain. The germline V and J ends were trimmed by 0 bases and 2 bases, with 8 bases remaining between them. The CDR3 runs 15 residues. Per germline, CDR1 KGHSH and CDR2 LQKENI. The CDR3 sequence is CASSPPTGPYNEQFF. The CDR3 DNA follows: TGTGCCAGCTCACCACCGACTGGGCCCTACAATGAGCAGTTCTTC.

At least ten counts were recorded for this clonotype. The CDR3 nucleotides are TGTGCCAGCGGCGGTAATTCACCCCTCCACTTT. Its translation is CASGGNSPLHF. The gene calls are TRBV12-3 or TRBV12-4 and TRBJ1-6; D is ambiguous. The CDR3 contains 11 residues. The V end lost 8 bases, the J end lost 6 bases, and 5 bases lay between the germline ends.

On this clonotype itself: A much larger clone lies one base from this, so it may be a read error. The V gene is TRBV20-1, the J gene TRBJ2-1; 10 nucleotides align to TRBD2. Germline CDR1 DFQATT, CDR2 SNEGSKA (reference sequence). The CDR3 contains 14 residues. As DNA, the CDR3 is TGCAGTGCCGCTAGCGGGAGCTCCTGCAATGAGCAGTTCTTC. Translating it yields CSAASGSSCNEQFF.

Many counts were recorded for this clonotype. This sequence joins TRBV6-1 and TRBJ2-7; 7 bases map to TRBD1. Trimming cost V 1 base and J 3 bases; bases outside gene matches: 6. The CDR3 contains 15 residues. Germline CDR1 reads MNHNS; CDR2 reads SASEGT. The CDR3 spells CASSEGEGASYEQYF. The CDR3 coding sequence is TGTGCCAGCAGTGAAGGAGAGGGGGCAAGCTACGAGCAGTACTTC.

The V call is TRBV6-2 or TRBV6-3, the J call TRBJ2-1, with 10 bases aligning to TRBD1. V lost 10 bases to trimming and J lost 6 bases; unmatched junction nucleotides: 9. Germline values: CDR1 MNHEY, CDR2 SVGEGT. CDR3 length equals 14 residues. The CDR3 is CAIRWDRGGNEQFF. For the CDR3, the DNA is TGTGCCATCCGGTGGGACAGGGGTGGCAATGAGCAGTTCTTC.

The chain is built from TRBV5-5 and TRBJ1-1; D uncertain. Germline-derived CDR1 and CDR2 are SGHKS and YYEKEE (reference sequence). The CDR3 has 14 amino acids. Trimming cost V 4 bases and J 2 bases, with 12 bases left between them. This CDR3 reads CASSQEHSNTEAFF. The CDR3 DNA sequence: TGTGCCAGCAGCCAAGAGCACTCTAACACTGAAGCTTTCTTT.

This clonotype was counted only a few times. This sequence joins TRBV10-3 and TRBJ1-5; D is ambiguous. Germline CDR1 is ENHRY and CDR2 is SYGVKD. The CDR3 loop spans 13 amino acids. Trimming removed 1 base at V and 7 bases at J, with 8 bases between. CDR3 protein: CAISEFKGQPQHF. CDR3 DNA sequence: TGTGCCATCAGTGAGTTTAAGGGACAGCCCCAGCATTTT.

The J gene is TRBJ1-3, the V gene TRBV9; weak D call: TRBD1 (5 bases). Germline V gene data show CDR1 as SGDLS and CDR2 as YYNGEE. CDR3 length equals 17 residues. V lost 0 bases and J 0 bases, leaving 13 bases between the germline ends. DNA for the CDR3: TGTGCCAGCAGCGTAGGCGCAGGGCAGAACTCTGGAAACACCATATATTTT. Its translation is CASSVGAGQNSGNTIYF. Full variable domain (remainder filled in from reference TRBV9 and TRBJ1-3): DSGVTQTPKHLITATGQRVTLRCSPRSGDLSVYWYQQSLDQGLQFLIQYYNGEERAKGNILERFSAQQFPDLHSELNLSSLELGDSALYFCASSVGAGQNSGNTIYFGEGSWLTVV.

This clonotype was seen ten or more times. The chain employs TRBV7-3 and TRBJ2-2; 12 positions agree with TRBD2. The CDR3 totals 16 residues. Unmatched junction bases numbered 8, after V lost 5 bases and J lost 7 bases. CDR1 SGHTA and CDR2 FQGTGA come from the germline V gene. The CDR3 sequence: CASSPGLAGYDGELFF. CDR3 bases: TGTGCCAGCAGCCCCGGACTAGCGGGATATGACGGGGAGCTGTTTTTT.